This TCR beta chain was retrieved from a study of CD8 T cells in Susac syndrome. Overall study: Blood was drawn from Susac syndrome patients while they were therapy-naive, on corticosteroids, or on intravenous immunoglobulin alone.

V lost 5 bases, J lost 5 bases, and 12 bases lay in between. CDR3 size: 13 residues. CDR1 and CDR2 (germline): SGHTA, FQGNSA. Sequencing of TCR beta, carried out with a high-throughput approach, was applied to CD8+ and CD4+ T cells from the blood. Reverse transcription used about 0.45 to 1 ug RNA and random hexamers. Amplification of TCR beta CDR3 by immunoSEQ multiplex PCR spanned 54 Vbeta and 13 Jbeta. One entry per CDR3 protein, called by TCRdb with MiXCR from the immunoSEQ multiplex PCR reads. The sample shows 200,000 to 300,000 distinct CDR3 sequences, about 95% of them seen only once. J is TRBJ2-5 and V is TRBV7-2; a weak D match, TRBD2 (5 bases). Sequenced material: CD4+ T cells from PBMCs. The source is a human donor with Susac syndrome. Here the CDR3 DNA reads TGTGCCAGCAGCGGGGAGCGTGGGGAGACCCAGTACTTC. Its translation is CASSGERGETQYF.